Shown below are 15 T cell receptor beta chains from a single sample sequenced in a study of radiation and T cells in renal cell carcinoma. Using immunoSEQ multiplex PCR, the repertoire was profiled, and TCRdb retains in-frame clones only, with some absent. This table holds roughly 130,000 clones, 88% found once. The sample's time point: blood 2 weeks post-SBRT. Specified treatment: 15 Gy SBRT to primary tumor, nephrectomy 4 weeks later. The sequencing here drew on blood, taken from a patient whose treatment included radiotherapy and nephrectomy. These receptors were obtained from a woman in her 70s with renal cell carcinoma.

This clone was seen once. V usage is TRBV7-9 and J usage is TRBJ1-3; 8 bases fit TRBD1. Germline lookup yields CDR1 SEHNR and CDR2 FQNEAQ (reference sequence). The V segment lost 3 bases and the J segment 1 base; nucleotides outside the gene matches: 5. The CDR3 consists of 16 residues. CDR3 residues: CASSFGQGTSGNTIYF. In nucleotides, the CDR3 is TGTGCCAGCAGCTTTGGACAGGGAACGTCTGGAAACACCATATATTTT.

The gene calls are TRBV7-3 and TRBJ2-7; no clear D gene. Deletions cut 0 bases from V and 7 bases from J, with 7 bases between. Germline CDR1 is SGHTA and CDR2 is FQGTGA. The CDR3 runs 12 residues. For the CDR3, the DNA is TGTGCCAGCAGCTTAACGGGTCAAGAGCAGTACTTC. It is translated as CASSLTGQEQYF.

V is TRBV7-9 and J is TRBJ1-3; D is ambiguous. Germline CDR1 is SEHNR and CDR2 is FQNEAQ (reference sequence). The CDR3 length is 13 residues. Trimming pared 0 bases from V and 13 bases from J, leaving 13 bases between. CDR3 in DNA: TGTGCCAGCAGCTTAGCACCCCCCCGGATGATATATTTT. Residues: CASSLAPPRMIYF.

V gene TRBV11-1 combines with J gene TRBJ1-2; TRBD1 is a possible D gene (5 bases). Between the trimmed V and J ends, which lost 3 bases and 4 bases, there was a span of 15 bases. Germline lookup yields CDR1 SGHAT and CDR2 FQDESV (reference sequence). The CDR3 runs to 15 residues. The chain's CDR3 is CASSLPGRYPYGYTF. As DNA, the CDR3 is TGTGCCAGCAGCTTGCCGGGGCGCTACCCCTATGGCTACACCTTC.

This clone was picked up one time. This chain joins TRBV19 and TRBJ1-5; no firm D call. In germline, CDR1 is LNHDA, CDR2 SQIVND (reference sequence). Trimming took off 3 bases at V and 0 bases at J, with 6 bases between the two ends. The CDR3 spans 14 residues. CDR3 sequence: CASSISDSNQPQHF. CDR3 sequence (DNA): TGTGCCAGTAGTATTTCAGATAGCAATCAGCCCCAGCATTTT. Together with reference TRBV19 and TRBJ1-5, the CDR3 gives the full variable domain: DGGITQSPKYLFRKEGQNVTLSCEQNLNHDAMYWYRQDPGQGLRLIYYSQIVNDFQKGDIAEGYSVSREKKESFPLTVTSAQKNPTAFYLCASSISDSNQPQHFGDGTRLSIL.

This clone has just one count. The J gene is TRBJ2-7, the V gene TRBV5-1, with TRBD1 matching 11 bases. After removal of 4 bases from V and 4 bases from J, the junction contained 7 bases not matched to a gene. There are 15 residues in the CDR3. The germline gives CDR1 SGHRS, CDR2 YFSETQ. This CDR3 is CASSQRDRGYYEQYF. The CDR3 DNA is TGCGCCAGCAGCCAAAGGGACAGGGGGTATTACGAGCAGTACTTC.

This clone showed up just a few times. The rearrangement uses TRBV19 and TRBJ1-5, with D unresolved. Trimming took 0 bases from V and 4 from J, leaving 7 bases between them. The CDR3 is 14 residues long. The germline gives CDR1 LNHDA, CDR2 SQIVND (reference sequence). The CDR3 is CASSIDRSNQPQHF. The DNA of the CDR3 is TGTGCCAGTAGTATAGACAGGAGTAATCAGCCCCAGCATTTT.

The V gene is TRBV6-5, the J gene TRBJ2-2; possible D gene TRBD1, 6 bases. This CDR3 spans 15 amino acids. V shed 4 bases and J shed 0 bases, with 9 bases lying between them. Germline assignment: CDR1 MNHEY and CDR2 SVGAGI. The DNA for the CDR3 is TGTGCCAGCAGTTCCCGGACAGCGAACACCGGGGAGCTGTTTTTT. Its translation is CASSSRTANTGELFF.

The rearrangement uses TRBV7-2 and TRBJ1-1; the D is unclear. The CDR3 sequence is 13 residues long. Trimming stripped 4 bases from V and 1 base from J, with 7 bases between. Germline V gives CDR1 SGHTA, CDR2 FQGNSA. The CDR3 region is CASSSFQNTEAFF. The CDR3 DNA is TGTGCCAGCAGCTCGTTCCAGAACACTGAAGCTTTCTTT.

This clone appeared once. The J gene is TRBJ1-5, the V gene TRBV5-8, with D possibly being TRBD1 (5 bases). V was clipped by 5 bases and J by 9 bases, with 21 bases between them. Germline V gene sequence: CDR1 SGHTS, CDR2 YDEGEE. This CDR3 is built from 15 residues. The CDR3 protein is CASSNLGGSRGPQHF. The CDR3 nucleotides read TGTGCCAGCAGTAACCTTGGAGGGTCAAGGGGGCCCCAGCATTTT.

The V call is TRBV29-1, the J call TRBJ2-7; D may match TRBD1 or TRBD2 (5 bases each). Trimming pared 4 bases from V and 1 base from J, leaving 11 bases between. Germline CDR1 is SQVTM and CDR2 is ANQGSEA. This CDR3 spans 13 amino acids. The CDR3 DNA reads TGCAGCGTTGTGAGGGGCGCTTCCTACGAGCAGTACTTC. Translation: CSVVRGASYEQYF.

This chain links TRBV30 with TRBJ1-2, with 8 positions matching TRBD1. The CDR3 is made up of 15 amino acids. J lost 6 bases, V lost 4 bases, and 13 bases had no gene match. Germline CDR1 and CDR2: GTSNPN and SVGIG (reference sequence). The chain's CDR3 is CAWKIRDRLSDGYTF. The CDR3 DNA is TGTGCCTGGAAAATCCGGGACAGGCTGTCCGATGGCTACACCTTC.

The DNA of the CDR3 is TGTGCCAGCAGCTTCAGGGGCCCCCGTCAGCCCCAGCATTTT. Its protein is CASSFRGPRQPQHF. The chain combines TRBV7-2 with TRBJ1-5; perhaps TRBD1 as D (6 bases). Germline V CDR1 and CDR2: SGHTA, FQGNSA. This CDR3 has 14 residues. Deletions cut 3 bases from V and 6 bases from J, with 12 bases between.

Concerning this clone: Different DNA sequences within this sample yield the same CDR3. The chain uses TRBV7-2 and TRBJ1-2, with TRBD1 as a possible D gene (5 bases). CDR1 SGHTA and CDR2 FQGNSA come from the germline V gene. The CDR3 contains 14 residues. V lost 2 bases and J lost 4, with 11 bases in between. CDR3 in amino acids: CASSLRQGGYGYTF. For the CDR3, the DNA is TGTGCCAGCAGCTTAAGGCAGGGAGGCTATGGCTACACCTTC. Complete variable domain (other parts from reference TRBV7-2 and TRBJ1-2): GAGVSQSPSNKVTEKGKDVELRCDPISGHTALYWYRQSLGQGLEFLIYFQGNSAPDKSGLPSDRFSAERTGGSVSTLTIQRTQQEDSAVYLCASSLRQGGYGYTFGSGTRLTVV.

J is TRBJ1-3 and V is TRBV19, with TRBD1 matching over 7 bases. Per the germline V gene, CDR1 is LNHDA and CDR2 is SQIVND (reference sequence). This CDR3 comprises 16 residues. V was clipped by 5 bases and J by 0 bases; unmatched bases: 7. DNA for the CDR3: TGTGCCAGTAGTGTCGACAGGGAGATCTCTGGAAACACCATATATTTT. Protein sequence: CASSVDREISGNTIYF.